The next 5 T cell receptor beta chains were all read from a single sample in a study of T cell changes during pregnancy in multiple sclerosis. Produced via immunoSEQ multiplex PCR; TCRdb's table is partial and in-frame only. Of 35,000 to 40,000 clones in the sample, roughly nine tenths were seen once. The sample was peripheral blood, taken in the third trimester of pregnancy. The receptor set was obtained from a female donor in good health, enrolled as a control in a pregnancy study.

The chain employs TRBV5-1 and TRBJ2-2; D is uncertain. V dropped 1 base and J dropped 3 bases, with 7 bases sitting between them. CDR3 length: 14 amino acids. Germline CDR1 SGHRS, CDR2 YFSETQ. CDR3 DNA sequence: TGCGCCAGCAGCTTGTCCCAATACACCGGGGAGCTGTTTTTT. This gives the protein CASSLSQYTGELFF.

V usage is TRBV23-1 and J usage is TRBJ2-7; D may be TRBD2 (6 bases). TRBV23-1 is labeled an ORF, and its function is uncertain. This CDR3 has 16 residues. Deletions cut 1 base from V and 0 bases from J, with 13 bases between. CDR3 sequence: CASSQWDCPASYEQYF. CDR3 DNA sequence: TGCGCCAGCAGTCAATGGGACTGTCCGGCCTCCTACGAGCAGTACTTC.

The V call is TRBV6-1, the J call TRBJ1-5; no clear D. The V and J ends lost 10 bases and 0 bases respectively, with 16 bases between them. This CDR3 is built from 15 residues. Per germline, CDR1 MNHNS and CDR2 SASEGT. The DNA of the CDR3 is TGTGCCATCAATTGGGCAGCAGGTAGCAATCAGCCCCAGCATTTT. Translated: CAINWAAGSNQPQHF.

The CDR3 nucleotides are TGCGCCAGCAGCCAAGACCACCGCGGAGAAGCTTTCTTT. Protein sequence: CASSQDHRGEAFF. The chain uses TRBV4-3 and TRBJ1-1; D remains unclear. Germline CDR1 is LGHNA and CDR2 is YSLEER. The CDR3 loop spans 13 amino acids. Between the trimmed V and J ends, which lost 0 bases and 8 bases, there was a span of 10 bases.

The V gene is TRBV2, the J gene TRBJ1-1, with D tentatively TRBD1 (6 bases). The CDR3 is made up of 12 amino acids. Germline lookup yields CDR1 SNHLY and CDR2 FYNNEI. Trimming pared 5 bases from V and 11 bases from J, leaving 15 bases between. As DNA, the CDR3 is TGTGCCAGCAGTAGGGACCCGGGGGGCGCTTTCTTT. Amino acid sequence: CASSRDPGGAFF.